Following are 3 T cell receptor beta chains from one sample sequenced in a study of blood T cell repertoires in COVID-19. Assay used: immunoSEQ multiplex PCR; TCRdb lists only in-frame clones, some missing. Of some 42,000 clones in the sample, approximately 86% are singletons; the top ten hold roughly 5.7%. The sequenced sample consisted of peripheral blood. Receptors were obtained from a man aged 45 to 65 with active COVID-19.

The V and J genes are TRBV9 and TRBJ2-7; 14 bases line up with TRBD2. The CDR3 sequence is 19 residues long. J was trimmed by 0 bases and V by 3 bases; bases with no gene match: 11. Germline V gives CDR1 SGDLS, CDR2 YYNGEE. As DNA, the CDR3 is TGTGCCAGCAGCGCTAGGGAGGGACTAGCGGGGGCCCTCTCCTACGAGCAGTACTTC. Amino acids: CASSAREGLAGALSYEQYF.

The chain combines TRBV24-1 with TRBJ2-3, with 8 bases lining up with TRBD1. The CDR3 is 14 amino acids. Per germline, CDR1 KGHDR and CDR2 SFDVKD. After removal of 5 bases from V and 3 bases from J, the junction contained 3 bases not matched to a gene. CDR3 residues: CATSVGTGTDTQYF. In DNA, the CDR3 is TGTGCCACCAGTGTTGGGACAGGAACAGATACGCAGTATTTT.

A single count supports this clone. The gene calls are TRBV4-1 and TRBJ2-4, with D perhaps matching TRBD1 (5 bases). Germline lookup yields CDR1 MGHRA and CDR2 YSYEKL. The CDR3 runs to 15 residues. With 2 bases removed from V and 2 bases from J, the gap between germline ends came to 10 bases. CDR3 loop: CASSQIGDSKNIQYF. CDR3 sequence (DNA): TGCGCCAGCAGCCAAATAGGGGATTCCAAAAACATTCAGTACTTC.